The source of this TCR beta chain is a study of cytomegalovirus exposure and HLA in healthy donors. Study observations and caveats: Associated with HLA alleles at 0.05 false discovery rate in a later analysis were some 18,000 TCR beta sequences. Rates of TCR association differed by HLA locus in a later analysis, with DRB1 highest and HLA-C lowest.

A remark on this clone: Its specificity is not known.

Both 60 Vbeta primers and 13 Jbeta primers went into the PCR. The assay was immunoSEQ multiplex PCR, and TCRdb's table has in-frame clones only and misses some. Of 95,000 to 130,000 clones listed, around 60% are singletons. The germline V gene has CDR1 SGHRS and CDR2 YFSETQ. Losses at the gene ends were 0 bases for V and 4 bases for J; bases not matched to a gene: 15. The CDR3 is 18 residues long. The origin of this receptor is a woman aged 40 to 50 in good health and CMV-seropositive. This rearrangement joins TRBV5-1 to TRBJ1-2, with 7 bases that match TRBD1. The sequencing sample was made of PBMCs. CDR3 sequence (DNA): TGCGCCAGCAGCTTGGAGGGGACAGCCCGGAACGACCCCTATGGCTACACCTTC. This gives the protein CASSLEGTARNDPYGYTF.